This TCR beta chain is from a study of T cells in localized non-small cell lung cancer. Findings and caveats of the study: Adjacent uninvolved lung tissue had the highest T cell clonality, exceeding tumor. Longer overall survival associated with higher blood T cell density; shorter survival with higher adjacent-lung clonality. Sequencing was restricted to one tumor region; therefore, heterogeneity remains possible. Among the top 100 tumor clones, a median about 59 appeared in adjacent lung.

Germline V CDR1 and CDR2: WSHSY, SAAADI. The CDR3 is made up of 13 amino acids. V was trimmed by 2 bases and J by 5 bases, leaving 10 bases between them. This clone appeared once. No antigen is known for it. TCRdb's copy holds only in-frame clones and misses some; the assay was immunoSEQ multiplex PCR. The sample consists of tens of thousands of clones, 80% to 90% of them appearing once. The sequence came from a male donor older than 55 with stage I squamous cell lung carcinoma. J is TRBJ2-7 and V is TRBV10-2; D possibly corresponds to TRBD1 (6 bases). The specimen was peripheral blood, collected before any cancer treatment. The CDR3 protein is CASSEDRRHEQYF. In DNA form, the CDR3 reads TGCGCCAGCAGTGAGGACAGGCGCCACGAGCAGTACTTC.